The clone carrying this T cell receptor (beta chain) has just a few counts. Its antigen is unknown. Trimming removed 0 bases from V and 4 bases from J, with 12 bases in between. The CDR3 consists of 16 residues. Germline lookup yields CDR1 MNHEY and CDR2 SVGAGI. The data originate from a study of beta chain features in type 1 diabetes. Study findings and constraints: The naive, central memory and Treg TCRB repertoires showed an apparent similarity that was greater among patients than among healthy donors. In type 1 diabetes patients, VDJ junctions had fewer insertions; deletions at these junctions were more frequent.

Sorting that relied on CD45RO/CCR7/CD25/CD127/CD95/CD27 yielded CD4+ naive, central memory, regulatory and stem cell-like memory cells. What was sequenced were expressed TCRB transcripts, since all of the isolated RNA had been reverse transcribed. Clones were sequenced by immunoSEQ multiplex PCR, and TCRdb holds only the in-frame ones, with some missing. This repertoire shows under 400,000 clones, 10% to 15% found once; its top ten account for 0.015% to 0.02%. The chain links TRBV6-5 to TRBJ1-4, with D uncertain. This receptor was taken from a man between 18 and 29 years old in good health. Sequenced input: naive CD4+ T cells from blood. The CDR3 sequence is CASSYSKFRDNEKLFF. DNA of the CDR3: TGTGCCAGCAGTTACTCGAAATTCCGAGATAATGAAAAACTGTTTTTT.